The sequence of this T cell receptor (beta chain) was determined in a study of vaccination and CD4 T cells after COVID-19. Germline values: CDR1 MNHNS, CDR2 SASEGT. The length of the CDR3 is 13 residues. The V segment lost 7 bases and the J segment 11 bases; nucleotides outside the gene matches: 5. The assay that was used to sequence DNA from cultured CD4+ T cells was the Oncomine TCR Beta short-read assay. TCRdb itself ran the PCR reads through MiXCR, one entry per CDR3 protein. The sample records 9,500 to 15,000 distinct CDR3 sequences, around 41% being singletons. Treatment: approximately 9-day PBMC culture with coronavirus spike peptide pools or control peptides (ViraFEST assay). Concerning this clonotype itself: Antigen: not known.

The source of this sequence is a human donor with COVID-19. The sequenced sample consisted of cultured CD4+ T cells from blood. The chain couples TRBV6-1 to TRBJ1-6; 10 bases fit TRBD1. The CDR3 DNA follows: TGTGCCAGCACCTTGACAGGGGGCGCACCCCTCCACTTT. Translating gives CASTLTGGAPLHF.